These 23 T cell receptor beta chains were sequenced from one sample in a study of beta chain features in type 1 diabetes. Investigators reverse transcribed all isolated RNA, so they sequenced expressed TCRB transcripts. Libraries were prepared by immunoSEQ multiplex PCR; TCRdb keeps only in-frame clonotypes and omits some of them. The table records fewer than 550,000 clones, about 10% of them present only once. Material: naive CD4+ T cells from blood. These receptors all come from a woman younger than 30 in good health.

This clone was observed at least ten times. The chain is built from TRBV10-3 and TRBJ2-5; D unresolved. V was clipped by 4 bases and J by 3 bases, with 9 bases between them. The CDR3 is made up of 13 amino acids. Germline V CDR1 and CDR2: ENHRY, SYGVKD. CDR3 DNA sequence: TGTGCCATCAGTGGATTGGGTGAAGAGACCCAGTACTTC. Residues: CAISGLGEETQYF.

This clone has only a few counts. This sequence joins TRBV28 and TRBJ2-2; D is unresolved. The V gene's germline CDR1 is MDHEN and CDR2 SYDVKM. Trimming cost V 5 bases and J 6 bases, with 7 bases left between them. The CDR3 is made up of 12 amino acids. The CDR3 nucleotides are TGTGCCAGCAGTCTGCAAGCCGGGGAGCTGTTTTTT. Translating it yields CASSLQAGELFF.

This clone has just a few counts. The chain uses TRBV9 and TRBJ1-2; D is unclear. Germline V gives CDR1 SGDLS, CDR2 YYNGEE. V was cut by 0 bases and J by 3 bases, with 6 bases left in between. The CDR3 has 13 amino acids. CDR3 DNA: TGTGCCAGCAGCGTAGGGAGCTACTATGGCTACACCTTC. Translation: CASSVGSYYGYTF.

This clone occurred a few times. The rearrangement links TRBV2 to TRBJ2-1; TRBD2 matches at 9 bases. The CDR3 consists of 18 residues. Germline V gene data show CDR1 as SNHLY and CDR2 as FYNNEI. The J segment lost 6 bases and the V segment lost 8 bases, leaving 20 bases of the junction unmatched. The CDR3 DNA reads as TGTGCCAGCTGTCTCGGCGGGAGGGCCGGAGGACATATCAATGAGCAGTTCTTC. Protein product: CASCLGGRAGGHINEQFF.

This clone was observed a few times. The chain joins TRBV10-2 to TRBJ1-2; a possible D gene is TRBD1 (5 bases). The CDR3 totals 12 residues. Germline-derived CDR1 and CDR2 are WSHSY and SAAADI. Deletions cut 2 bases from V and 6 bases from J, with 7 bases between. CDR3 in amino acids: CASSETGHGYTF. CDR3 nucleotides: TGCGCCAGCAGTGAGACGGGACATGGCTACACCTTC.

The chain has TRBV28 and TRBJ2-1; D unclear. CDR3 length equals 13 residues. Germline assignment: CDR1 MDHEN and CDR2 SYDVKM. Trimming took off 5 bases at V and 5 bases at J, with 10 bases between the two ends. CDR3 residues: CASSGFNDNEQFF. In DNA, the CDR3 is TGTGCCAGCAGTGGGTTCAACGACAATGAGCAGTTCTTC.

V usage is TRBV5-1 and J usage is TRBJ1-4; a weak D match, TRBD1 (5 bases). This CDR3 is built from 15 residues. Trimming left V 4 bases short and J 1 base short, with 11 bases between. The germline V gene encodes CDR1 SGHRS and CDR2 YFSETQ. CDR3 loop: CASSPGTGTNEKLFF. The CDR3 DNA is TGCGCCAGCAGCCCCGGGACTGGAACTAATGAAAAACTGTTTTTT.

The DNA for the CDR3 is TGTGCCAGCAGACGAGGGACTAGCGGAGCCTACGAGCAGTACTTC. Residues: CASRRGTSGAYEQYF. The J gene is TRBJ2-7, the V gene TRBV7-9; TRBD2 matches 11 bases. CDR1 is SEHNR and CDR2 is FQNEAQ in the germline V gene (reference sequence). The CDR3 is 15 residues long. The junction had 6 bases not matched to a gene; V was cut back by 6 bases and J by 2 bases.

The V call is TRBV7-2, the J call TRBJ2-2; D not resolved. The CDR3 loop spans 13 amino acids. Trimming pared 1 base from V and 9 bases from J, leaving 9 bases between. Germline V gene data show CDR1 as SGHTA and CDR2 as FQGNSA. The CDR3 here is CASSLVVTRELFF. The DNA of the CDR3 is TGTGCCAGCAGCTTAGTAGTTACCAGGGAGCTGTTTTTT. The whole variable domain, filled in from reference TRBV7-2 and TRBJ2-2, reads GAGVSQSPSNKVTEKGKDVELRCDPISGHTALYWYRQSLGQGLEFLIYFQGNSAPDKSGLPSDRFSAERTGGSVSTLTIQRTQQEDSAVYLCASSLVVTRELFFGEGSRLTVL.

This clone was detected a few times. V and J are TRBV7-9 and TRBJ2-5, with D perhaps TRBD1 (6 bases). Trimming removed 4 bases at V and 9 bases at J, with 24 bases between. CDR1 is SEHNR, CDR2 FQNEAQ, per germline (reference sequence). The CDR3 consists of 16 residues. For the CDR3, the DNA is TGTGCCAGCAGCTCCCCAGACCGGGACAAGGCTATGGCCCAGTACTTC. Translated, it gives CASSSPDRDKAMAQYF.

In DNA form, the CDR3 reads TGTGCCAGCAGTCTCCGGGGCGGGCGGAAGTTCTCCTACGAGCAGTACGTC. Translation: CASSLRGGRKFSYEQYV. The rearrangement joins TRBV28 to TRBJ2-7, with D perhaps assigned TRBD1 or TRBD2 (5 bases each). The CDR3 consists of 17 residues. V was trimmed by 5 bases and J by 0 bases, leaving 20 bases between them. Germline CDR1 is MDHEN and CDR2 is SYDVKM.

CDR3 sequence: CASSRALGKLFF. CDR3 in DNA: TGTGCCAGCAGTCGAGCCCTGGGAAAACTGTTTTTT. This chain links TRBV7-2 with TRBJ1-4; D unclear. V was clipped by 6 bases and J by 10 bases, with 12 bases between them. The CDR3 spans 12 residues. Germline CDR1 is SGHTA and CDR2 is FQGNSA.

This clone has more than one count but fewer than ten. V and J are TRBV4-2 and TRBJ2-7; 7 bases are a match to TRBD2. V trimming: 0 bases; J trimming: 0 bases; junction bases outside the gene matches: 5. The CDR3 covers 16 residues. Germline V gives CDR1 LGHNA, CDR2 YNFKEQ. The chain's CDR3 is CASSQDLRENSYEQYF. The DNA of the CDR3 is TGTGCCAGCAGCCAAGATCTGCGGGAGAACTCCTACGAGCAGTACTTC.

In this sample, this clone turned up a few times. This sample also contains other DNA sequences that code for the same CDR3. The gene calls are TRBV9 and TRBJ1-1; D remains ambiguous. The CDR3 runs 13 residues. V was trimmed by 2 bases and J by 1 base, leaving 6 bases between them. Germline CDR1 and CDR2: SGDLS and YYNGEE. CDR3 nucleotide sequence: TGTGCCAGCAGCGTTGGGGAGAACACTGAAGCTTTCTTT. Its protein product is CASSVGENTEAFF.

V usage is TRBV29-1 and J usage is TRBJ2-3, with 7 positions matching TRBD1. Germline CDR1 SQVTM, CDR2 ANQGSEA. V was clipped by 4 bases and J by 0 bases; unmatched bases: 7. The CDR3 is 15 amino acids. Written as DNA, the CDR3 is TGCAGCGTTGGCACGACAGGGATAAGCACAGATACGCAGTATTTT. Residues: CSVGTTGISTDTQYF.

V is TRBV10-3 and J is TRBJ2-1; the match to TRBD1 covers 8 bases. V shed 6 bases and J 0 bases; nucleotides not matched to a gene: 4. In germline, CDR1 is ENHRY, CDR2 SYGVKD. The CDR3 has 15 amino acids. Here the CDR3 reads CAIRRGQDSYNEQFF. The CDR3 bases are TGTGCCATCAGGAGGGGACAGGACTCCTACAATGAGCAGTTCTTC.

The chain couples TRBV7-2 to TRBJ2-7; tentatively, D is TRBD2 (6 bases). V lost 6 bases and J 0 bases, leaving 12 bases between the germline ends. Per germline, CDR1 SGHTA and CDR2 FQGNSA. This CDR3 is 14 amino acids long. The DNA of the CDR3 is TGTGCCAGCAGGGTTAGCGGCGGCTCCTACGAGCAGTACTTC. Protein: CASRVSGGSYEQYF.

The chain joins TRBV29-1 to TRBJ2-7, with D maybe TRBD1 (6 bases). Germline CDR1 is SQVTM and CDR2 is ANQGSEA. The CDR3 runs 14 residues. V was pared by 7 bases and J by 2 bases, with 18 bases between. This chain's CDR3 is CSGVGPGQPYEQYF. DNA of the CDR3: TGCAGCGGTGTTGGCCCTGGACAGCCCTACGAGCAGTACTTC.

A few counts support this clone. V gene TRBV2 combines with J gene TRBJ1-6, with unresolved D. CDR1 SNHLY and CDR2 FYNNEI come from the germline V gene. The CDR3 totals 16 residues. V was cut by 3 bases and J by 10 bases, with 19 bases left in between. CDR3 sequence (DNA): TGTGCCAGCAGTGATGGAGGGAGAGGTCGGGGATCACCCCTCCACTTT. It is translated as CASSDGGRGRGSPLHF.

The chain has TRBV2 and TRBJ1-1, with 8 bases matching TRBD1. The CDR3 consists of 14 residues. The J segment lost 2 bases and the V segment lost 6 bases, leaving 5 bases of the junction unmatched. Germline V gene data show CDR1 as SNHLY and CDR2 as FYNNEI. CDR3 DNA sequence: TGTGCCAGCAGGGGGGACAGGATAAACACTGAAGCTTTCTTT. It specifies CASRGDRINTEAFF.

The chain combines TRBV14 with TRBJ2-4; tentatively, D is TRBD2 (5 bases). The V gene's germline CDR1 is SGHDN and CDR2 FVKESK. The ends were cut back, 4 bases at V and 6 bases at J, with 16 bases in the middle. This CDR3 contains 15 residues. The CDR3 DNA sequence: TGTGCCAGCAGCCTAGCGAGCCCAGCGGTAAACATTCAGTACTTC. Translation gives CASSLASPAVNIQYF.

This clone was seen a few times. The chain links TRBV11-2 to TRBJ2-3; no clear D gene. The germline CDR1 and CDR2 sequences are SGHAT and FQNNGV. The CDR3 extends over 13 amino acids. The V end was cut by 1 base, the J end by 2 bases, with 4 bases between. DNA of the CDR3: TGTGCCAGCAGCTTAGTTCCCACAGATACGCAGTATTTT. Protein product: CASSLVPTDTQYF.

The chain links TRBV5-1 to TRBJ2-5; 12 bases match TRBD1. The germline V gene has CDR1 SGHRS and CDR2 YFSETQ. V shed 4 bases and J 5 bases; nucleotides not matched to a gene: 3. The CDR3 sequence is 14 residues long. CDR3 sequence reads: CASSPGQGAETQYF. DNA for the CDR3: TGCGCCAGCAGCCCGGGACAGGGGGCCGAGACCCAGTACTTC.